These 8 T cell receptor beta chains originate from one sample sequenced in a study of T cell responses to AZD1222 COVID-19 vaccine. Libraries were prepared by immunoSEQ multiplex PCR; TCRdb keeps only in-frame clonotypes and omits some of them. The table has about 170,000 clones, approximately 93% seen once. This specimen was peripheral blood, taken on day 0 of AZD1222 vaccination. Receptors originate from an adult in good health.

The DNA of the CDR3 is TGTGCTAGTGGTTTTTCGGACAGAGAATATAGCAATCAGCCCCAGCATTTT. It codes for CASGFSDREYSNQPQHF. The chain is built from TRBV12-5 and TRBJ1-5; D perhaps matches TRBD1 (6 bases). CDR3 length: 17 amino acids. V lost 3 bases and J lost 0, with 15 bases in between. Germline CDR1 reads LGHNT; CDR2 reads FRNRAP.

This rearrangement joins TRBV4-2 to TRBJ1-1; no reliable D call. V was trimmed by 0 bases and J by 1 base, leaving 6 bases between them. Germline CDR1 is LGHNA and CDR2 is YNFKEQ. CDR3 length: 14 amino acids. The CDR3 nucleotides are TGTGCCAGCAGCCAAGATCTGGAGAACACTGAAGCTTTCTTT. As protein: CASSQDLENTEAFF.

V gene TRBV5-1 combines with J gene TRBJ1-1; 9 nucleotides agree with TRBD1. The CDR3 sequence is 16 residues long. Germline loops: CDR1 SGHRS, CDR2 YFSETQ. V shed 4 bases, J shed 6 bases, and the junction held 13 bases outside the gene matches. For the CDR3, the DNA is TGCGCCAGCAGCGTAGCCGGGACAGGGTCGATCGCTGAAGCTTTCTTT. As protein: CASSVAGTGSIAEAFF.

This chain joins TRBV10-3 and TRBJ2-5, with D unresolved. The CDR3 length is 12 residues. Trimming took off 3 bases at V and 5 bases at J, with 7 bases between the two ends. The V gene's germline CDR1 is ENHRY and CDR2 SYGVKD. CDR3 in DNA: TGTGCCATCAGTGATGGGTTGGAGACCCAGTACTTC. Its translation: CAISDGLETQYF.

The chain couples TRBV5-1 to TRBJ1-3; possible D gene TRBD1, 5 bases. The CDR3 contains 15 residues. V lost 4 bases and J 4 bases, leaving 15 bases between the germline ends. Germline V gene sequence: CDR1 SGHRS, CDR2 YFSETQ. CDR3 loop: CASSISGIPGNTIYF. CDR3 sequence (DNA): TGCGCCAGCAGCATATCAGGGATCCCGGGAAACACCATATATTTT. Supplemented by reference TRBV5-1 and TRBJ1-3, the full variable domain reads KAGVTQTPRYLIKTRGQQVTLSCSPISGHRSVSWYQQTPGQGLQFLFEYFSETQRNKGNFPGRFSGRQFSNSRSEMNVSTLELGDSALYLCASSISGIPGNTIYFGEGSWLTVV.

This chain links TRBV12-3 or TRBV12-4 with TRBJ1-2, with D uncertain. The V end was cut by 4 bases, the J end by 4 bases, with 10 bases between. The CDR3 sequence is 13 residues long. The CDR3 DNA reads TGTGCCAGCAGTTCCGGCAGTAGCTATGGCTACACCTTC. This codes for CASSSGSSYGYTF.

The V gene is TRBV5-4, the J gene TRBJ2-1; TRBD1 is a possible D gene (5 bases). Trimming cost V 5 bases and J 6 bases, with 12 bases left between them. Germline lookup yields CDR1 SGHNT and CDR2 YYREEE (reference sequence). The CDR3 contains 13 residues. CDR3 bases: TGTGCCAGCAGTCAGGGATCAAGCAATGAGCAGTTCTTC. Translated: CASSQGSSNEQFF.

The chain combines TRBV7-9 with TRBJ1-1; 7 bases align to TRBD1. V was clipped by 4 bases and J by 9 bases; unmatched bases: 8. Germline V lookup: CDR1 SEHNR, CDR2 FQNEAQ (reference sequence). This CDR3 has 13 amino acids. The CDR3 DNA reads TGTGCCAGCAGCTCCGGGACAGTTTTTAAAGCTTTCTTT. Its protein product is CASSSGTVFKAFF.